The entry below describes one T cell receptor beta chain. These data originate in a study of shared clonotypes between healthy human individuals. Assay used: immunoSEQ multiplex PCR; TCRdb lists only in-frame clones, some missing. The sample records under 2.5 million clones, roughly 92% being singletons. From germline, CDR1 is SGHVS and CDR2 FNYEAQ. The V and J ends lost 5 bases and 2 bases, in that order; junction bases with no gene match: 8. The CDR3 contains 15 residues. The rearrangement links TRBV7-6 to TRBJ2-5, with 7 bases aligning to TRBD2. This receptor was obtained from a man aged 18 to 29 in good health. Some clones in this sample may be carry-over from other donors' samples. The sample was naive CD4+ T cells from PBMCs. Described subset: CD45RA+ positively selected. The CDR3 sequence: CASSPFTGGQETQYF. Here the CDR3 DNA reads TGTGCCAGCAGCCCATTCACGGGAGGACAAGAGACCCAGTACTTC.